The 10 T cell receptor beta chains reported below all come from one sample, sequenced in a study of T cell responses to AZD1222 COVID-19 vaccine. Assay: immunoSEQ multiplex PCR; the TCRdb copy retains only in-frame clones and omits some. The table includes about 110,000 clones, around nine tenths detected once. The material sequenced was peripheral blood, taken on day 0 of MenACWY control vaccination. These receptors were obtained from an adult in good health.

The chain links TRBV27 to TRBJ2-5; 13 bases match TRBD2. V lost 5 bases and J lost 1; bases outside the gene matches: 1. CDR3 length equals 15 residues. The germline CDR1 and CDR2 sequences are MNHEY and SMNVEV (reference sequence). CDR3 region: CASSGLAGAQETQYF. CDR3 sequence (DNA): TGTGCCAGCAGTGGACTAGCGGGGGCCCAAGAGACCCAGTACTTC.

CDR3 in DNA: TGTGCCAGCAGTTACTCGCAGGTGGGGGGGACAGATACGCAGTATTTT. Protein sequence: CASSYSQVGGTDTQYF. V is TRBV6-5 and J is TRBJ2-3, with TRBD2 matching 7 bases. CDR3 length: 16 residues. Germline V CDR1 and CDR2: MNHEY, SVGAGI. Trimming removed 0 bases from V and 3 bases from J; junction bases left unmatched: 6.

This chain connects TRBV5-1 to TRBJ1-2; TRBD1 might be the D (6 bases). Trimming pared 4 bases from V and 4 bases from J, leaving 14 bases between. Germline lookup yields CDR1 SGHRS and CDR2 YFSETQ. The CDR3 is 14 residues long. The CDR3 DNA is TGCGCCAGCAGCCGAACAGGGAACCTCTATGGCTACACCTTC. It encodes CASSRTGNLYGYTF.

This clone was counted only a few times. The V and J genes are TRBV6-2 or TRBV6-3 and TRBJ2-7; tentatively, D is TRBD2 (5 bases). In germline, CDR1 is MNHEY, CDR2 SVGEGT. Trimming cost V 2 bases and J 3 bases, with 14 bases left between them. CDR3 length: 15 residues. The CDR3 region has the DNA TGTGCCAGCAGTTACGGTCCGGGATGGGGCTACGAGCAGTACTTC. Translating it yields CASSYGPGWGYEQYF.

The gene calls are TRBV5-6 and TRBJ1-6, with 8 bases that match TRBD1. The CDR3 extends over 15 amino acids. Trimming cost V 4 bases and J 4 bases; bases outside gene matches: 4. The germline V gene has CDR1 SGHDT and CDR2 YYEEEE. The CDR3 sequence: CASSARDRYNSPLHF. The CDR3 DNA sequence: TGTGCCAGCAGCGCCCGGGACAGGTATAATTCACCCCTCCACTTT. The variable domain in full, completed from reference TRBV5-6 and TRBJ1-6, reads DAGVTQSPTHLIKTRGQQVTLRCSPKSGHDTVSWYQQALGQGPQFIFQYYEEEERQRGNFPDRFSGHQFPNYSSELNVNALLLGDSALYLCASSARDRYNSPLHFGNGTRLTVT.

This clone has a handful of counts. This chain links TRBV5-6 with TRBJ2-7, with 8 bases matching TRBD1. In germline, CDR1 is SGHDT, CDR2 YYEEEE. The CDR3 consists of 16 residues. V dropped 0 bases and J dropped 0; count of bases not matched to a gene: 5. The CDR3 DNA is TGTGCCAGCAGCTTGGATGGGACAGGCATCTCCTACGAGCAGTACTTC. It codes for CASSLDGTGISYEQYF.

The chain combines TRBV6-5 with TRBJ1-3, with 7 bases aligning to TRBD1. The CDR3 spans 15 residues. Germline V gene lookup returns CDR1 MNHEY and CDR2 SVGAGI. The trim removed 6 bases at V and 5 bases at J, leaving 10 bases unmatched. CDR3 nucleotide sequence: TGTGCCAGCAGAACCGACAGGGAATTAAGAAACACCATATATTTT. Translating gives CASRTDRELRNTIYF.

The J gene is TRBJ2-7, the V gene TRBV24-1; D is unresolved. The CDR3 is 11 residues long. Germline CDR1 and CDR2: KGHDR and SFDVKD. With 9 bases removed from V and 5 bases from J, the gap between germline ends came to 10 bases. CDR3 sequence (DNA): TGTGCCACCTCTACAGTGGACGAGCAGTACTTC. This translates into CATSTVDEQYF.

The chain carries TRBV6-5 and TRBJ2-4, with D tentatively TRBD1 (6 bases). Trimming left V 0 bases short and J 1 base short, with 7 bases between. Germline assignment: CDR1 MNHEY and CDR2 SVGAGI. The CDR3 is 15 amino acids. Here the CDR3 reads CASSYSRGAKNIQYF. For the CDR3, the DNA is TGTGCCAGCAGTTACTCGAGGGGGGCCAAAAACATTCAGTACTTC.

The rearrangement joins TRBV27 to TRBJ1-6, with D maybe TRBD1 (5 bases). This CDR3 has 13 residues. V shed 10 bases and J shed 6 bases, with 13 bases lying between them. The germline gives CDR1 MNHEY, CDR2 SMNVEV (reference sequence). CDR3 amino acids: CAILQESNSPLHF. The CDR3 DNA reads TGTGCCATCTTACAGGAGTCTAATTCACCCCTCCACTTT.